This TCR beta chain originates from a study of siplizumab effects on memory and regulatory T cells. Whole-study findings and limits: Proliferating siplizumab-cultured Tregs lacked confirmed suppressive function. Assignment to unstimulated subsets succeeded for only a minor fraction of the alloreactive clones. Naive or memory phenotype assignment was not possible for roughly 75-96% of proliferating CD4+ or CD8+ clones.

Of note for this clone: Its antigen is not known.

Per sample, roughly 99,000 TCR templates were assayed. Method: immunoSEQ multiplex PCR; TCRdb's copy keeps in-frame clones and lacks some. The data hold around 87,000 clones, with around 90% observed a single time. The specimen sequenced was CD4+ T cells sorted from blood. The receptor was derived from a human donor in good health.

CDR3 region: CASSSLAGGDEQYF. The CDR3 DNA follows: TGCGCCAGCAGCTCCCTAGCGGGAGGCGACGAGCAGTACTTC. The chain has TRBV5-1 and TRBJ2-7, with TRBD2 identical over 11 bases. This CDR3 is built from 14 residues. V lost 3 bases to trimming and J lost 5 bases; unmatched junction nucleotides: 4. Looked up from germline, CDR1 is SGHRS and CDR2 is YFSETQ.